The rows below give T cell receptor beta chains drawn from one sample of a study of blood T cells in healthy people across ages. TCRdb re-called the 5' RACE reads through MiXCR, storing one row per CDR3 protein. The table records more than 650,000 distinct CDR3 sequences, approximately 21% of them present only once. Sequencing was performed on blood. The receptor set was obtained from a man between 65 and 85 years old in good health. The CDR3 runs from the conserved cysteine through the conserved F or W. The order of the fields is CDR3 protein, CDR3 DNA, V gene, D gene, CDR3 length, clone size, J gene. A D gene is named only where the DNA matches it firmly. The size of a clone is reported for some rows only, either as once, few or many, or as a class for expanded clones.

cdr3_aa: CASSFRWGYTDTQYF
cdr3_nt: TGCGCCAGCAGCTTCCGTTGGGGGTATACAGATACGCAGTATTTT
v_call: TRBV5-1
d_call: -
cdr3_length: 15
clone_size: few
j_call: TRBJ2-3

cdr3_aa: CASSRPRGGADGYTF
cdr3_nt: TGTGCCAGCAGCCGTCCCAGGGGCGGCGCGGATGGCTACACCTTC
v_call: TRBV3-1
d_call: -
cdr3_length: 15
clone_size: many
j_call: TRBJ1-2

cdr3_aa: CASSYPNSPLHF
cdr3_nt: TGTGCCAGCAGCTACCCTAATTCACCCCTCCACTTT
v_call: TRBV7-9
d_call: -
cdr3_length: 12
clone_size: few
j_call: TRBJ1-6

cdr3_aa: CSARDRKTTRVGKEKLFF
cdr3_nt: TGCAGTGCTAGAGATAGAAAAACCACCAGGGTCGGGAAAGAAAAACTGTTTTTT
v_call: TRBV20-1
d_call: -
cdr3_length: 18
clone_size: -
j_call: TRBJ1-4

cdr3_aa: CASSDGRLAGDTDTQYF
cdr3_nt: TGCGCCAGCAGTGATGGGCGTCTAGCGGGAGACACAGATACGCAGTATTTT
v_call: TRBV10-2
d_call: TRBD2
cdr3_length: 17
clone_size: many
j_call: TRBJ2-3

cdr3_aa: CASSLETGPPQDTQYF
cdr3_nt: TGCGCCAGCAGCTTGGAGACAGGACCTCCGCAAGATACGCAGTATTTT
v_call: TRBV5-1
d_call: -
cdr3_length: 16
clone_size: -
j_call: TRBJ2-3

cdr3_aa: CASSLGTYTLHF
cdr3_nt: TGTGCCAGCAGCTTAGGGACCTACACCCTCCACTTT
v_call: TRBV7-9
d_call: -
cdr3_length: 12
clone_size: -
j_call: TRBJ1-6

cdr3_aa: CASSLGQLENEQFF
cdr3_nt: TGCGCCAGCAGCTTGGGGCAATTGGAGAATGAGCAGTTCTTC
v_call: TRBV5-1
d_call: -
cdr3_length: 14
clone_size: -
j_call: TRBJ2-1

cdr3_aa: CASSVTRLNEQFF
cdr3_nt: TGTGCCAGCAGCGTGACTAGATTAAATGAGCAGTTCTTC
v_call: TRBV9
d_call: -
cdr3_length: 13
clone_size: -
j_call: TRBJ2-1

cdr3_aa: CASSHATGLAGANEQFF
cdr3_nt: TGTGCCAGCAGCCACGCTACGGGGCTAGCGGGAGCCAATGAGCAGTTCTTC
v_call: TRBV3-1
d_call: TRBD2
cdr3_length: 17
clone_size: -
j_call: TRBJ2-1

cdr3_aa: CASSDSPNQPQHF
cdr3_nt: TGTGCCAGCAGTGACAGTCCCAATCAGCCCCAGCATTTT
v_call: TRBV6-5
d_call: -
cdr3_length: 13
clone_size: -
j_call: TRBJ1-5

cdr3_aa: CASSPTSGISYNEQFF
cdr3_nt: TGTGCCAGCAGTCCCACTAGCGGGATTTCCTACAATGAGCAGTTCTTC
v_call: TRBV27
d_call: TRBD2
cdr3_length: 16
clone_size: few
j_call: TRBJ2-1

cdr3_aa: CASSLDRTLASDTQYF
cdr3_nt: TGTGCCAGCAGCTTAGACCGGACTCTGGCCTCAGATACGCAGTATTTT
v_call: TRBV7-8
d_call: -
cdr3_length: 16
clone_size: few
j_call: TRBJ2-3

cdr3_aa: CSARGTRGYTF
cdr3_nt: TGCAGTGCTAGGGGGACTAGGGGCTACACCTTC
v_call: TRBV20-1
d_call: -
cdr3_length: 11
clone_size: -
j_call: TRBJ1-2

cdr3_aa: CSVGQNANYGYTF
cdr3_nt: TGCAGCGTTGGACAGAACGCTAACTATGGCTACACCTTC
v_call: TRBV29-1
d_call: -
cdr3_length: 13
clone_size: -
j_call: TRBJ1-2

cdr3_aa: CSAGTVAKNIQYF
cdr3_nt: TGCAGCGCAGGCACGGTAGCCAAAAACATTCAGTACTTC
v_call: TRBV29-1
d_call: -
cdr3_length: 13
clone_size: -
j_call: TRBJ2-4

cdr3_aa: CASTQGPEAFF
cdr3_nt: TGTGCCAGCACACAGGGCCCTGAAGCTTTCTTT
v_call: TRBV6-5
d_call: -
cdr3_length: 11
clone_size: -
j_call: TRBJ1-1

cdr3_aa: CASSYSLQMNTEAFF
cdr3_nt: TGTGCCAGCAGTTACTCGTTACAGATGAACACTGAAGCTTTCTTT
v_call: TRBV6-5
d_call: -
cdr3_length: 15
clone_size: few
j_call: TRBJ1-1

cdr3_aa: CATSDGRLAGSPGELFF
cdr3_nt: TGTGCCACCAGTGACGGAAGACTAGCGGGAAGCCCCGGGGAGCTGTTTTTT
v_call: TRBV24-1
d_call: TRBD2
cdr3_length: 17
clone_size: few
j_call: TRBJ2-2

cdr3_aa: CASSFRGVDLADTQYF
cdr3_nt: TGCGCCAGCAGCTTTAGGGGAGTAGATTTGGCAGATACGCAGTATTTT
v_call: TRBV5-1
d_call: -
cdr3_length: 16
clone_size: once
j_call: TRBJ2-3

cdr3_aa: CASSLAGVVGIDEQFF
cdr3_nt: TGCGCCAGCAGCTTAGCAGGGGTAGTAGGTATCGATGAGCAGTTCTTC
v_call: TRBV5-1
d_call: -
cdr3_length: 16
clone_size: -
j_call: TRBJ2-1

cdr3_aa: CASRSAGSTLHF
cdr3_nt: TGTGCCAGCAGATCGGCGGGATCAACCCTCCACTTT
v_call: TRBV7-9
d_call: -
cdr3_length: 12
clone_size: -
j_call: TRBJ1-6

cdr3_aa: CASSLPPYEQFF
cdr3_nt: TGTGCCAGCAGCTTACCTCCTTATGAGCAGTTCTTC
v_call: TRBV11-2
d_call: -
cdr3_length: 12
clone_size: -
j_call: TRBJ2-1

cdr3_aa: CASSQQKSGGVTDTQYF
cdr3_nt: TGTGCCAGCAGTCAACAGAAAAGCGGGGGGGTAACAGATACGCAGTACTTT
v_call: TRBV28
d_call: TRBD2
cdr3_length: 17
clone_size: once
j_call: TRBJ2-3

cdr3_aa: CASSLADSDYGYTF
cdr3_nt: TGCGCCAGCAGCTTGGCCGACAGCGACTATGGCTACACCTTC
v_call: TRBV5-1
d_call: -
cdr3_length: 14
clone_size: -
j_call: TRBJ1-2

cdr3_aa: CASSGQEGTEAFF
cdr3_nt: TGCGCCAGCAGTGGTCAGGAGGGGACTGAAGCTTTCTTT
v_call: TRBV10-1
d_call: -
cdr3_length: 13
clone_size: -
j_call: TRBJ1-1

cdr3_aa: CASSLDLRASSYEQYF
cdr3_nt: TGTGCCAGCAGCTTAGATCTGAGGGCGAGCTCCTACGAGCAGTACTTC
v_call: TRBV11-2
d_call: -
cdr3_length: 16
clone_size: few
j_call: TRBJ2-7

cdr3_aa: CASSPSLGQALEAFF
cdr3_nt: TGTGCCAGCAGCCCCAGCCTCGGACAGGCTCTTGAAGCTTTCTTT
v_call: TRBV11-2
d_call: TRBD1
cdr3_length: 15
clone_size: -
j_call: TRBJ1-1

cdr3_aa: CASSPTGEGIQYF
cdr3_nt: TGTGCCAGCTCACCGACAGGGGAAGGCATTCAGTACTTC
v_call: TRBV18
d_call: TRBD1
cdr3_length: 13
clone_size: -
j_call: TRBJ2-4

cdr3_aa: CASSYGRTGSPLHF
cdr3_nt: TGTGCCAGCAGTTACGGGCGTACGGGTTCACCCCTCCACTTT
v_call: TRBV6-5
d_call: -
cdr3_length: 14
clone_size: few
j_call: TRBJ1-6

cdr3_aa: CASSYGSETQYF
cdr3_nt: TGTGCCAGCAGTTACGGTTCAGAGACCCAGTACTTC
v_call: TRBV6-5
d_call: -
cdr3_length: 12
clone_size: -
j_call: TRBJ2-5

cdr3_aa: CAINSGTGGQETQYF
cdr3_nt: TGTGCCATCAACTCAGGGACAGGGGGCCAAGAGACCCAGTACTTC
v_call: TRBV10-3
d_call: TRBD1
cdr3_length: 15
clone_size: -
j_call: TRBJ2-5

cdr3_aa: CASSLVDRAYEQYF
cdr3_nt: TGCGCCAGCAGCTTGGTCGACCGTGCCTACGAGCAGTACTTC
v_call: TRBV5-1
d_call: -
cdr3_length: 14
clone_size: few
j_call: TRBJ2-7

cdr3_aa: CASSHGQPNTEAFF
cdr3_nt: TGTGCCAGCAGCCATGGACAACCGAACACTGAAGCTTTCTTT
v_call: TRBV7-9
d_call: -
cdr3_length: 14
clone_size: few
j_call: TRBJ1-1

cdr3_aa: CASHTGTGGALGTGELFF
cdr3_nt: TGTGCCAGCCATACCGGGACAGGGGGCGCATTGGGCACCGGGGAGCTGTTTTTT
v_call: TRBV11-1
d_call: TRBD1
cdr3_length: 18
clone_size: few
j_call: TRBJ2-2

cdr3_aa: CSGGAYEKLFF
cdr3_nt: TGCAGTGGGGGGGCGTATGAAAAACTGTTTTTT
v_call: TRBV20-1
d_call: -
cdr3_length: 11
clone_size: few
j_call: TRBJ1-4

cdr3_aa: CASSGSTGGNEKLFF
cdr3_nt: TGTGCCAGCAGTGGGTCGACGGGGGGTAATGAAAAACTGTTTTTT
v_call: TRBV25-1
d_call: -
cdr3_length: 15
clone_size: few
j_call: TRBJ1-4

cdr3_aa: CASSFTLTSGGGEQYF
cdr3_nt: TGTGCCAGCAGCTTTACCCTGACTAGCGGGGGTGGCGAGCAGTACTTC
v_call: TRBV5-5
d_call: TRBD2
cdr3_length: 16
clone_size: few
j_call: TRBJ2-7

cdr3_aa: CASSFFWVGGNSPLHF
cdr3_nt: TGTGCCAGCAGTTTTTTCTGGGTGGGAGGTAATTCACCCCTCCACTTT
v_call: TRBV12-3/TRBV12-4
d_call: -
cdr3_length: 16
clone_size: -
j_call: TRBJ1-6

cdr3_aa: CSVEDRTGGSETQYF
cdr3_nt: TGCAGCGTTGAAGATCGGACAGGGGGCAGTGAGACCCAGTACTTC
v_call: TRBV29-1
d_call: TRBD1
cdr3_length: 15
clone_size: -
j_call: TRBJ2-5

cdr3_aa: CSARVDRQEKLFF
cdr3_nt: TGCAGTGCTAGGGTGGATCGGCAGGAAAAACTGTTTTTT
v_call: TRBV20-1
d_call: -
cdr3_length: 13
clone_size: -
j_call: TRBJ1-4

cdr3_aa: CASSPTGETGELFF
cdr3_nt: TGTGCCAGCAGCCCGACAGGGGAAACCGGGGAGCTGTTTTTT
v_call: TRBV12-3/TRBV12-4
d_call: TRBD1
cdr3_length: 14
clone_size: -
j_call: TRBJ2-2

cdr3_aa: CASSQEIRQATQYF
cdr3_nt: TGCGCCAGCAGCCAAGAAATCCGACAGGCCACGCAGTATTTT
v_call: TRBV4-1
d_call: -
cdr3_length: 14
clone_size: -
j_call: TRBJ2-3

cdr3_aa: CSAPGQGNYEQYF
cdr3_nt: TGCAGTGCTCCGGGACAGGGAAACTACGAGCAGTACTTC
v_call: TRBV20-1
d_call: TRBD1
cdr3_length: 13
clone_size: many
j_call: TRBJ2-7

cdr3_aa: CSARDDGKAYGYTF
cdr3_nt: TGCAGTGCTAGAGATGACGGGAAGGCCTATGGCTACACCTTC
v_call: TRBV20-1
d_call: -
cdr3_length: 14
clone_size: -
j_call: TRBJ1-2

cdr3_aa: CAISTGTGSYEQYF
cdr3_nt: TGTGCCATCAGCACCGGGACAGGGTCCTACGAGCAGTACTTC
v_call: TRBV10-3
d_call: TRBD1
cdr3_length: 14
clone_size: -
j_call: TRBJ2-7

cdr3_aa: CASSPREAYTNEQFF
cdr3_nt: TGTGCCAGCAGCCCGCGGGAGGCCTACACCAATGAGCAGTTCTTC
v_call: TRBV11-2
d_call: TRBD2
cdr3_length: 15
clone_size: few
j_call: TRBJ2-1